These 21 T cell receptor beta chains came from one sample sequenced in a study of CD4 T cells in relation to SARS-CoV-2 and coronaviruses (dated by TCRdb to about 2021). Their cognate antigens are unknown. The library was made by the immunoSEQ multiplex PCR assay. TCRdb provides this immuneACCESS table in a form limited to in-frame rearrangements. Some clones are lacking; in checked studies, under half of them reflect an unresolved V gene, and why the rest are absent is not known. The sample yields roughly 10,000 clones; roughly 72% were counted once. The ten most abundant clones make up 15% to 20% of the sample. CD4+ T cells from unexposed donors were collected before the COVID-19 pandemic (2011-2018). After approximately 11 days of culture, CD4+ T cells were isolated with the EasySep CD4+ T cell isolation kit. The source material was CD4+ T cells from PBMCs, cultured in vitro. All receptors derive from a human donor in good health.

The chain joins TRBV16 to TRBJ2-5, with D possibly called TRBD1 or TRBD2 (6 bases each). The CDR3 totals 15 residues. CDR1 is KGHSY, CDR2 FQNENV, per germline. The V gene lost 4 bases and the J gene lost 5 bases, with 17 bases spanning the gap. CDR3 nucleotides: TGTGCCAGCAGCCGAACCTATGTCGGGGGCGAGACCCAGTACTTC. Translation: CASSRTYVGGETQYF.

This sequence joins TRBV30 and TRBJ1-1, with D hard to call. The CDR3 sequence is 15 residues long. Germline CDR1 and CDR2: GTSNPN and SVGIG (reference sequence). V lost 0 bases, J lost 4 bases, and 15 bases lay in between. The CDR3 protein is CAWSVILGSTTEAFF. The CDR3 DNA reads as TGTGCCTGGAGTGTAATATTAGGGTCCACCACTGAAGCTTTCTTT.

V gene TRBV19 combines with J gene TRBJ1-5; TRBD1 might be the D (6 bases). Trimming pared 3 bases from V and 0 bases from J, leaving 15 bases between. Germline V lookup: CDR1 LNHDA, CDR2 SQIVND (reference sequence). This CDR3 spans 17 amino acids. CDR3 protein: CASSIRDTSNSNQPQHF. CDR3 DNA: TGTGCCAGTAGTATCCGGGACACATCTAATAGCAATCAGCCCCAGCATTTT.

The V gene is TRBV28, the J gene TRBJ1-1, with D uncertain. V lost 5 bases to trimming and J lost 5 bases, with 12 bases between them. Germline V CDR1 and CDR2: MDHEN, SYDVKM. CDR3 size: 13 residues. The CDR3: CASSTQLGTEAFF. DNA for the CDR3: TGTGCCAGCAGTACGCAGTTGGGTACTGAAGCTTTCTTT.

This rearrangement joins TRBV5-1 to TRBJ2-7; TRBD2 agrees at 9 bases. This CDR3 is built from 15 residues. The trim removed 7 bases at V and 7 bases at J, leaving 15 bases unmatched. Germline V gene data show CDR1 as SGHRS and CDR2 as YFSETQ. The CDR3 DNA is TGCGCCAGCGCTGATAGCGGGGGACTACGTATTGAGCAGTACTTC. Translation: CASADSGGLRIEQYF.

The chain links TRBV6-2 or TRBV6-3 to TRBJ2-7; D gene unclear. Germline-derived CDR1 and CDR2 are MNHEY and SVGEGT. V lost 5 bases and J 0 bases, leaving 11 bases between the germline ends. The CDR3 runs to 14 residues. CDR3 sequence: CASSGAESSYEQYF. The CDR3 region has the DNA TGTGCCAGCAGTGGCGCTGAGAGCTCCTACGAGCAGTACTTC.

The chain has TRBV7-8 and TRBJ2-1; D possibly corresponds to TRBD2 (6 bases). V lost 8 bases to trimming and J lost 7 bases, with 21 bases between them. Germline CDR1 SGHVS, CDR2 FQNEAQ. The CDR3 loop spans 15 amino acids. The CDR3 sequence is CASQDGLPRLNEQFF. The CDR3, as DNA: TGTGCCAGCCAAGATGGACTACCACGACTAAATGAGCAGTTCTTC.

The gene calls are TRBV3-1 (or the pseudogene TRBV3-2) and TRBJ2-5, with 9 bases matching TRBD2. The CDR3 has 14 amino acids. The V gene's germline CDR1 is LGHDT and CDR2 YNNKEL (reference sequence). V lost 3 bases to trimming and J lost 5 bases; unmatched junction nucleotides: 4. CDR3 residues: CASSQRGGGETQYF. The CDR3 bases are TGTGCCAGCAGCCAGCGGGGGGGCGGGGAGACCCAGTACTTC.

This clone came up once. The chain has TRBV18 and TRBJ2-3, with a tentative D call TRBD1 (5 bases). The V and J ends lost 3 bases and 4 bases respectively, with 11 bases between them. There are 14 residues in the CDR3. Germline-derived CDR1 and CDR2 are KGHSH and LQKENI. The CDR3 DNA sequence: TGTGCCAGCTCACCTGGTGGGGCTGCAGATACGCAGTATTTT. It translates to CASSPGGAADTQYF.

The chain combines TRBV30 with TRBJ2-1; 10 bases agree with TRBD2. The CDR3 spans 13 residues. Germline CDR1 is GTSNPN and CDR2 is SVGIG (reference sequence). Trimming at V came to 3 bases and at J to 7 bases, leaving 3 bases not matched to a gene. The CDR3 here is CAWRIAGGNEQFF. As DNA, the CDR3 is TGTGCCTGGAGGATAGCGGGAGGTAATGAGCAGTTCTTC. Drawing the rest from reference TRBV30 and TRBJ2-1, the complete variable domain is SQTIHQWPATLVQPVGSPLSLECTVEGTSNPNLYWYRQAAGRGLQLLFYSVGIGQISSEVPQNLSASRPQDRQFILSSKKLLLSDSGFYLCAWRIAGGNEQFFGPGTRLTVL.

This chain uses TRBV19 with TRBJ2-2; D is possibly TRBD1 or TRBD2 (5 bases each). The CDR3 runs 12 residues. V was pared by 6 bases and J by 13 bases, with 15 bases between. Germline CDR1 is LNHDA and CDR2 is SQIVND (reference sequence). In DNA, the CDR3 is TGTGCCAGTAGCCAAGGGGAGTATAGGCTGTTTTTT. This codes for CASSQGEYRLFF. The full variable domain, completed using reference TRBV19 and TRBJ2-2, is DGGITQSPKYLFRKEGQNVTLSCEQNLNHDAMYWYRQDPGQGLRLIYYSQIVNDFQKGDIAEGYSVSREKKESFPLTVTSAQKNPTAFYLCASSQGEYRLFFGEGSRLTVL.

This clone was found a few times. The rearrangement joins TRBV18 to TRBJ2-3; D unclear. V lost 2 bases, J lost 3 bases, and 3 bases lay in between. Germline V lookup: CDR1 KGHSH, CDR2 LQKENI. CDR3 size: 12 residues. The DNA for the CDR3 is TGTGCCAGCTCACCATATACAGATACGCAGTATTTT. It specifies CASSPYTDTQYF.

This clone was seen a handful of times. The V call is TRBV11-2, the J call TRBJ2-5, with D unresolved. CDR3 length: 13 amino acids. The V gene's germline CDR1 is SGHAT and CDR2 FQNNGV. Trimming pared 1 base from V and 1 base from J, leaving 4 bases between. The CDR3 loop reads CASSLGSQETQYF. The CDR3 DNA reads TGTGCCAGCAGCTTAGGCAGCCAAGAGACCCAGTACTTC.

V is TRBV21-1 and J is TRBJ1-1; the table names TRBD1, a call not compared with the DNA. TRBV21-1 is given as a pseudogene. The CDR3 is 19 amino acids. The CDR3 coding sequence is TGTGCCAGCAGCAAACCGGCTTTTGTGGACAGAGGCAATGAGACTGAAGCTTTCTTT. Amino acids: CASSKPAFVDRGNETEAFF.

The chain joins TRBV11-2 to TRBJ2-3; D unresolved. V was clipped by 6 bases and J by 8 bases, with 15 bases between them. CDR1 SGHAT and CDR2 FQNNGV come from the germline V gene. The CDR3 is made up of 13 amino acids. CDR3 sequence: CASSRSGPGTQYF. The CDR3 nucleotides are TGTGCCAGCAGTCGTAGTGGCCCGGGTACGCAGTATTTT.

This rearrangement joins TRBV18 to TRBJ1-2; D is possibly TRBD1 (5 bases). V lost 3 bases and J lost 3, with 14 bases in between. Germline V lookup: CDR1 KGHSH, CDR2 LQKENI. The CDR3 is made up of 15 amino acids. This chain's CDR3 is CASSPSTQGDYGYTF. The CDR3 bases are TGTGCCAGCTCACCTTCGACGCAGGGCGACTATGGCTACACCTTC.

The sample holds a few counts of this clone. The rearrangement joins TRBV13 to TRBJ1-6; D is perhaps TRBD1 (6 bases). This CDR3 spans 17 amino acids. Germline CDR1 is PRHDT and CDR2 is FYEKMQ (reference sequence). V shed 2 bases and J shed 11 bases, with 22 bases lying between them. Written as DNA, the CDR3 is TGTGCCAGCAGCTTATGGCTGGGCAGGGGAGGCCCCACACCCCTCCACTTT. It translates to CASSLWLGRGGPTPLHF.

A few counts support this clone. V and J are TRBV5-6 and TRBJ1-2; 9 bases are a match to TRBD1. CDR1 is SGHDT, CDR2 YYEEEE, per germline. The V gene end was trimmed by 2 bases and the J gene end by 2 bases; junction bases not matched to a gene: 4. The CDR3 has 15 amino acids. The CDR3: CASSFFDRGNYGYTF. As DNA, the CDR3 is TGTGCCAGCAGCTTCTTTGACAGGGGGAACTATGGCTACACCTTC.

The chain joins TRBV5-1 to TRBJ2-7; 10 bases are a match to TRBD2. This CDR3 is 14 amino acids long. The germline CDR1 and CDR2 sequences are SGHRS and YFSETQ. J gave up 5 bases and V 0 bases, and 2 bases lay outside the gene matches. The CDR3, as DNA: TGCGCCAGCAGCTTGGAGCTAGCGGGAGACGAGCAGTACTTC. It specifies CASSLELAGDEQYF.

The CDR3, as DNA: TGTGCCAGCAGCGCTATAGCGGCGAACTCCTACAATGAGCAGTTCTTC. Residues: CASSAIAANSYNEQFF. The chain recombines TRBV9 with TRBJ2-1, with D perhaps matching TRBD2 (6 bases). The CDR3 has 16 amino acids. The germline V gene has CDR1 SGDLS and CDR2 YYNGEE. Trimming pared 3 bases from V and 0 bases from J, leaving 13 bases between.

This sequence joins TRBV27 and TRBJ1-1; TRBD1 aligns across 7 bases. Trimming at V came to 5 bases and at J to 6 bases, leaving 9 bases not matched to a gene. This CDR3 has 14 residues. The germline CDR1 and CDR2 sequences are MNHEY and SMNVEV (reference sequence). The CDR3 protein is CASSPTTGTAEAFF. The CDR3 DNA sequence: TGTGCCAGCAGTCCCACTACAGGGACAGCTGAAGCTTTCTTT.